Below, 25 T cell receptor beta chains from the same sample are listed, as sequenced in a study of monozygotic twins with inflammatory bowel disease. TCRdb re-called the 5' RACE reads and shows each CDR3 protein once, DNA omitted. This sample lists approximately 330,000 distinct CDR3 sequences; its ten largest clones have 2% to 2.5%. The sample consisted of blood. The receptor set was obtained from a human donor with ulcerative colitis or Crohn's disease, or a healthy co-twin of an affected twin (not recorded which).

The chain links TRBV20-1 to TRBJ1-2; TCRdb names TRBD1, which stays unverified in the absence of DNA. CDR1 is DFQATT and CDR2 is SNEGSKA in the germline V gene (reference sequence). This CDR3 spans 13 amino acids. The CDR3 sequence: CSAWDTQFEGYTF.

The chain uses TRBV20-1 and TRBJ2-3; TCRdb designates TRBD1, a call that cannot be tested without DNA. This CDR3 is built from 16 residues. From germline, CDR1 is DFQATT and CDR2 SNEGSKA (reference sequence). CDR3 amino acids: CSARTGTIGATDTQYF.

The CDR3 here is CAISTGAGGPGADTQYF. The chain combines TRBV10-3 with TRBJ2-3; TCRdb names TRBD2, which stays unverified in the absence of DNA. The CDR3 spans 17 residues. CDR1 is ENHRY and CDR2 is SYGVKD in the germline V gene.

The chain uses TRBV5-1 and TRBJ2-5; lacking DNA, the TRBD1 call made by TCRdb goes unchecked. Germline assignment: CDR1 SGHRS and CDR2 YFSETQ. The CDR3 totals 16 residues. The CDR3 loop reads CASSSSAQGGQETQYF.

The chain recombines TRBV5-1 with TRBJ2-7; TCRdb outputs TRBD1, but without DNA this stays unchecked. The CDR3 has 14 amino acids. Germline values: CDR1 SGHRS, CDR2 YFSETQ. CDR3 loop: CASSFRGSRYEQYF. The complete variable domain, with remaining parts taken from reference TRBV5-1 and TRBJ2-7, reads KAGVTQTPRYLIKTRGQQVTLSCSPISGHRSVSWYQQTPGQGLQFLFEYFSETQRNKGNFPGRFSGRQFSNSRSEMNVSTLELGDSALYLCASSFRGSRYEQYFGPGTRLTVT.

The chain has TRBV5-4 and TRBJ2-5; TCRdb's assignment of TRBD1 cannot be checked, as there is no DNA. Germline V gives CDR1 SGHNT, CDR2 YYREEE (reference sequence). The CDR3 covers 14 residues. The CDR3 here is CASSVIGGVETQYF.

This chain uses TRBV6-2 or TRBV6-3 with TRBJ2-1; TCRdb's D call, TRBD1, is unchecked because there is no DNA. Germline V gene sequence: CDR1 MNHEY, CDR2 SVGEGT. This CDR3 comprises 15 residues. This CDR3 reads CASSPGDRFYNEQFF.

This chain uses TRBV6-5 with TRBJ1-2; TCRdb indicates TRBD1, and absent DNA this call remains unverified. The CDR3 is 13 amino acids. Per the germline V gene, CDR1 is MNHEY and CDR2 is SVGAGI. This CDR3 reads CASRVDRAVGYTF.

V usage is TRBV5-6 and J usage is TRBJ1-3; lacking DNA, the TRBD1 call made by TCRdb goes unchecked. CDR1 is SGHDT and CDR2 is YYEEEE in the germline V gene. The CDR3 runs to 15 residues. CDR3 loop: CASSPLGGDGSTIYF.

CDR3 protein: CASSNDRGNNHYGYTF. The V and J genes are TRBV7-9 and TRBJ1-2. The CDR3 has 16 amino acids. Germline CDR1 reads SEHNR; CDR2 reads FQNEAQ (reference sequence).

The chain combines TRBV11-2 with TRBJ2-1; TCRdb gives TRBD2 as the D gene, but with no DNA this cannot be confirmed. The CDR3 sequence is 18 residues long. CDR1 and CDR2 (germline): SGHAT, FQNNGV. The CDR3 here is CASSLESESAGPYNEQFF.

The chain has TRBV7-2 and TRBJ1-6; TCRdb returns TRBD1, unconfirmable since there is no DNA. Germline V gene data show CDR1 as SGHTA and CDR2 as FQGNSA. CDR3 length: 15 amino acids. This CDR3 reads CASSRRTKDNSPLHF.

This chain joins TRBV29-1 and TRBJ2-1; TCRdb picks TRBD1, but there is no DNA to check that call. This CDR3 region has 17 residues. CDR1 is SQVTM and CDR2 is ANQGSEA in the germline V gene. The CDR3 loop is CSVDLLAARFGPDEQFF.

The rearrangement joins TRBV30 to TRBJ1-3. This CDR3 spans 15 amino acids. Germline values: CDR1 GTSNPN, CDR2 SVGIG (reference sequence). CDR3 protein: CAWSSDPVSGNTIYF.

This chain uses TRBV3-1 with TRBJ2-4; TCRdb lists TRBD1, though no DNA is available to test this call. The CDR3 length is 13 residues. Germline CDR1 reads LGHDT; CDR2 reads YNNKEL (reference sequence). The CDR3: CASSRSPGTAVYF.

The CDR3 loop is CASSEIAEQETQYF. This chain joins TRBV25-1 and TRBJ2-5. This CDR3 is built from 14 residues. The germline CDR1 and CDR2 sequences are MGHDK and SYGVNS.

CDR3 sequence reads: CSAHPSRRGEGQPRHF. V and J are TRBV20-1 and TRBJ1-5; TCRdb calls TRBD1, which cannot be checked without DNA. The germline CDR1 and CDR2 sequences are DFQATT and SNEGSKA (reference sequence). The length of the CDR3 is 16 residues.

This rearrangement joins TRBV14 to TRBJ1-2; TCRdb's D call of TRBD1 is untestable without DNA. This CDR3 contains 15 residues. Germline assignment: CDR1 SGHDN and CDR2 FVKESK. CDR3: CASSRGQGSFYGYTF.

This chain links TRBV6-1 with TRBJ2-2. This CDR3 region has 16 residues. Germline V lookup: CDR1 MNHNS, CDR2 SASEGT. This CDR3 is CASSERVGFGPGELFF.

The chain recombines TRBV19 with TRBJ2-5. Germline V lookup: CDR1 LNHDA, CDR2 SQIVND (reference sequence). The CDR3 extends over 15 amino acids. Here the CDR3 reads CASSIGSQHQETQYF.

This rearrangement joins TRBV21-1 to TRBJ2-7; TCRdb calls TRBD2, which cannot be checked without DNA. TRBV21-1 is recorded as a pseudogene. This CDR3 spans 20 amino acids. This chain's CDR3 is CASSIGRPGTSFSQAYEQYF.

The chain links TRBV14 to TRBJ1-3. In germline, CDR1 is SGHDN, CDR2 FVKESK. This CDR3 is built from 15 residues. This chain's CDR3 is CASSRGLTPGNTIYF.

The chain carries TRBV7-9 and TRBJ2-1; lacking DNA, the TRBD2 call made by TCRdb goes unchecked. CDR3 length equals 15 residues. CDR1 SEHNR and CDR2 FQNEAQ come from the germline V gene (reference sequence). The CDR3 is CASSTPPTGENEQFF. The full variable domain, in which reference TRBV7-9 and TRBJ2-1 provide the parts outside the CDR3, is DTGVSQNPRHKITKRGQNVTFRCDPISEHNRLYWYRQTLGQGPEFLTYFQNEAQLEKSRLLSDRFSAERPKGSFSTLEIQRTEQGDSAMYLCASSTPPTGENEQFFGPGTRLTVL.

V and J are TRBV27 and TRBJ2-7. CDR1 and CDR2 (germline): MNHEY, SMNVEV (reference sequence). The CDR3 length is 13 residues. This chain's CDR3 is CASSLRQTYEQYF.

The chain uses TRBV5-4 and TRBJ2-5; TCRdb indicates TRBD2, and absent DNA this call remains unverified. This CDR3 comprises 17 residues. From germline, CDR1 is SGHNT and CDR2 YYREEE (reference sequence). The CDR3 loop reads CASSPVRASGFQETQYF.